By its share, the clone carrying this TCR beta chain is medium-sized (0.01 to 0.1%). Antigen unknown. This CDR3 region has 15 residues. From germline, CDR1 is SQVTM and CDR2 ANQGSEA. V dropped 4 bases and J dropped 0; count of bases not matched to a gene: 6. This entry is derived from a study of long-term antiretroviral therapy in people with HIV. The study, taken as a whole, reports: Across all time points, the repertoire was dominated by clones that expanded before ART.

Version v3.0 of the immunoSEQ assay ran at survey level. Some clones are missing from TCRdb's copy, which holds only in-frame ones; the method was immunoSEQ multiplex PCR. This repertoire shows some 22,000 clones, roughly 84% found once; its top ten account for over 8%. The specimen comprised unsorted PBMCs, sampled at the start of antiretroviral therapy. V gene TRBV29-1 combines with J gene TRBJ2-1, with 7 positions matching TRBD1. The clonotype originates from a middle-aged man with HIV. The CDR3 DNA reads TGCAGCGTTGGGGGACAGTCGAGCTCCTACAATGAGCAGTTCTTC. This codes for CSVGGQSSSYNEQFF.